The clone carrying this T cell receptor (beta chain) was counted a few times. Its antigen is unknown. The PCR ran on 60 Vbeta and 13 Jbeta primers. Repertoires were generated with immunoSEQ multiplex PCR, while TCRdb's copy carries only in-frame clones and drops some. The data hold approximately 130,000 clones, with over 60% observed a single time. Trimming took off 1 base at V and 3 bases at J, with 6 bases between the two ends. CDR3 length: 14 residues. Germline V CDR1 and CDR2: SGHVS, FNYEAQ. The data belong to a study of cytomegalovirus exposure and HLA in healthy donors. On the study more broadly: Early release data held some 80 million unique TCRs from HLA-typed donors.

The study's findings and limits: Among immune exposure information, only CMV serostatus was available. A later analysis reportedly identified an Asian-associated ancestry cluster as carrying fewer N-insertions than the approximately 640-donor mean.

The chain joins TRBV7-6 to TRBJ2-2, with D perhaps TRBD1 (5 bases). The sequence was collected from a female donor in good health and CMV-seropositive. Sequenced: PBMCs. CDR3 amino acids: CASSLEGDTGELFF. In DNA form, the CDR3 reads TGTGCCAGCAGCTTAGAAGGGGACACCGGGGAGCTGTTTTTT.